The present entry profiles one T cell receptor (beta chain) with its context. Its antigen is undetermined. The sample belongs to a study of early T cells in non-severe SARS-CoV-2 infection. Study information: Investigators sequenced bulk RNA drawn from unsorted whole blood, and chains remained unpaired. Study-wide points: Matching against VDJdb likely underestimated virus-specific expansions, favoring anti-spike CD8.

The library protocol tagged individual cDNA molecules with unique molecular identifiers. Using its own MiXCR run on the 5' RACE reads, TCRdb lists one record per CDR3 protein. The sample consists of tens of thousands of distinct CDR3 sequences, 10% to 15% of them appearing once. The sequencing input was whole blood. The TCR originated in an adult who was a healthcare worker with PCR-confirmed SARS-CoV-2 infection or an uninfected control (not recorded which).

CDR3 amino acids: CASSRRGGSPSTGELFF. The CDR3 DNA reads TGTGCCAGCAGCAGAAGGGGGGGGAGCCCTTCCACCGGGGAGCTGTTTTTT. This chain links TRBV7-2 with TRBJ2-2; tentative D call: TRBD2 (7 bases). V was trimmed by 5 bases and J by 4 bases, leaving 20 bases between them. The CDR3 has 17 amino acids. CDR1 and CDR2 (germline): SGHTA, FQGNSA.